Below, 12 T cell receptor beta chains from the same sample are listed, as sequenced in a study of vaccination effects on CD4 cells after COVID-19. Scientists isolated CD4+ T cells after a roughly 10-day culture period ended. Two-dose vaccination with either BNT162b2 or mRNA-1273 was given to the participants. These receptors are not linked to any known antigen. Profiling relied on immunoSEQ multiplex PCR, and the TCRdb table lists in-frame clones only, not all of them. The table records 66,000 or so clones, about 67% of them present only once. Sample: CD4+ T cells from PBMCs cultured without peptide, taken after COVID-19 vaccination. These receptors all stem from a human donor who received a COVID-19 vaccine.

CDR3 loop: CASKYTGAGYSNQPQHF. As DNA, the CDR3 is TGTGCCAGCAAATACACAGGGGCGGGCTATAGCAATCAGCCCCAGCATTTT. The V gene is TRBV27, the J gene TRBJ1-5; 7 bases are shared with TRBD1. This CDR3 has 17 amino acids. CDR1 and CDR2 from the germline V gene are MNHEY and SMNVEV (reference sequence). Trimming took 7 bases from V and 0 from J; bases not matched to a gene: 12.

The chain has TRBV24-1 and TRBJ2-3, with D perhaps being TRBD1 or TRBD2 (5 bases each). Per germline, CDR1 KGHDR and CDR2 SFDVKD. CDR3 length equals 15 residues. V dropped 1 base and J dropped 1 base, with 8 bases sitting between them. CDR3: CATSDFGARTDTQYF. In nucleotides, the CDR3 is TGTGCCACCAGTGATTTCGGGGCGCGCACAGATACGCAGTATTTT.

This clone was observed once. The rearrangement uses TRBV19 and TRBJ1-1; D gene unclear. The V and J ends lost 5 bases and 0 bases respectively, with 13 bases between them. Germline V CDR1 and CDR2: LNHDA, SQIVND (reference sequence). The CDR3 is 15 amino acids. In nucleotides, the CDR3 is TGTGCCAGTAGTCCCCGACAAGTCTTGAACACTGAAGCTTTCTTT. This translates into CASSPRQVLNTEAFF.

J is TRBJ2-3 and V is TRBV5-1; weak D call: TRBD2 (7 bases). The germline V gene encodes CDR1 SGHRS and CDR2 YFSETQ. This CDR3 spans 20 amino acids. V lost 5 bases, J lost 4 bases, and 32 bases lay in between. CDR3 residues: CASRRGGIGGLASRADTQYF. The CDR3 bases are TGCGCCAGCAGGAGGGGGGGTATCGGGGGACTCGCGAGTCGCGCAGATACGCAGTATTTT.

The chain joins TRBV7-6 to TRBJ2-5, with 9 bases identical to TRBD1. In germline, CDR1 is SGHVS, CDR2 FNYEAQ. This CDR3 is 15 amino acids long. J was trimmed by 1 base and V by 3 bases; bases with no gene match: 3. The CDR3 bases are TGTGCCAGCAGCTTGGACAGGGGAATCCAAGAGACCCAGTACTTC. Protein product: CASSLDRGIQETQYF.

V gene TRBV2 combines with J gene TRBJ2-5; D unclear. V gave up 2 bases and J gave up 5 bases, with 9 bases separating them. The germline CDR1 and CDR2 sequences are SNHLY and FYNNEI. CDR3 length: 13 amino acids. CDR3 nucleotides: TGTGCCAGCAGTGAACGCGGCAGGGAGACCCAGTACTTC. It specifies CASSERGRETQYF.

This clone was detected only a few times. The chain couples TRBV18 to TRBJ1-4; D call uncertain. Between the trimmed V and J ends, which lost 6 bases and 6 bases, there was a span of 17 bases. The CDR3 sequence is 15 residues long. Germline loops: CDR1 KGHSH, CDR2 LQKENI. In DNA form, the CDR3 reads TGTGCCAGCTCCCGCATCCGGGGATTTGATGAAAAACTGTTTTTT. It yields the protein CASSRIRGFDEKLFF.

The chain combines TRBV6-1 with TRBJ1-2; D remains unclear. V lost 2 bases and J lost 4, with 5 bases in between. Germline CDR1 reads MNHNS; CDR2 reads SASEGT. This CDR3 contains 12 residues. This chain's CDR3 is CASSEKSYGYTF. CDR3 bases: TGTGCCAGCAGTGAAAAGTCCTATGGCTACACCTTC.

This clone was counted a few times. V is TRBV5-1 and J is TRBJ2-7; D possibly corresponds to TRBD2 (6 bases). This CDR3 region has 14 residues. V was clipped by 4 bases and J by 5 bases, with 16 bases between them. The germline V gene encodes CDR1 SGHRS and CDR2 YFSETQ. The CDR3 nucleotides read TGCGCCAGCAGCCATGGGGACTCGGGAGACGAGCAGTACGTC. This encodes CASSHGDSGDEQYV.

This rearrangement joins TRBV19 to TRBJ1-2; tentatively, D is TRBD1 (6 bases). In germline, CDR1 is LNHDA, CDR2 SQIVND (reference sequence). Trimming left V 6 bases short and J 5 bases short, with 16 bases between. The CDR3 consists of 14 residues. The DNA of the CDR3 is TGTGCCAGTAGGGATTGGACAGCCGAGTATGGCTACACCTTC. It is translated as CASRDWTAEYGYTF.

The chain couples TRBV19 to TRBJ1-2; no clear D gene. Germline values: CDR1 LNHDA, CDR2 SQIVND (reference sequence). The V end was cut by 1 base, the J end by 4 bases, with 10 bases between. The CDR3 consists of 14 residues. In nucleotides, the CDR3 is TGTGCCAGTAGTATAGGGGAAGGGTTCTATGGCTACACCTTC. Translation gives CASSIGEGFYGYTF. The full variable domain, in which reference TRBV19 and TRBJ1-2 provide the parts outside the CDR3, is DGGITQSPKYLFRKEGQNVTLSCEQNLNHDAMYWYRQDPGQGLRLIYYSQIVNDFQKGDIAEGYSVSREKKESFPLTVTSAQKNPTAFYLCASSIGEGFYGYTFGSGTRLTVV.

Only one count was recorded for this clone. The V and J genes are TRBV9 and TRBJ1-3; D is perhaps TRBD1 (5 bases). V was pared by 0 bases and J by 7 bases, with 17 bases between. The germline V gene encodes CDR1 SGDLS and CDR2 YYNGEE. The CDR3 length is 16 residues. This CDR3 reads CASSVARQRGSNTIYF. CDR3 sequence (DNA): TGTGCCAGCAGCGTAGCTCGCCAGAGGGGAAGCAACACCATATATTTT.